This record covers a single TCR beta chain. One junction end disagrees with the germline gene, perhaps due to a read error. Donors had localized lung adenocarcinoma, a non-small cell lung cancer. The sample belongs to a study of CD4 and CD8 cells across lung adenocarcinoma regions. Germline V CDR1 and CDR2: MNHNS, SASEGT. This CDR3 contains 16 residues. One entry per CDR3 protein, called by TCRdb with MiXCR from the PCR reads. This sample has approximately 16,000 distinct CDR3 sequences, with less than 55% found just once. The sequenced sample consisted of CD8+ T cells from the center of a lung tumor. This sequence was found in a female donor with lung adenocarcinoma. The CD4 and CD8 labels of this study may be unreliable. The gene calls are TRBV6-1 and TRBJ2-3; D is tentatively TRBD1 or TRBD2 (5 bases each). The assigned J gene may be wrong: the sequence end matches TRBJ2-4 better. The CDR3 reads CASSVEEGWAKDTQYF. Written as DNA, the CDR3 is TGTGCGAGCAGTGTGGAAGAGGGGTGGGCCAAAGATACTCAGTACTTC.